The 27 T cell receptor beta chains below all came from one sample that was sequenced in a study of shared clonotypes between healthy human individuals. Measured with immunoSEQ multiplex PCR; TCRdb has only the in-frame clones, and not every one. The sample includes around 650,000 clones, approximately 96% of them seen just once. Cells designated naive CD8 were CD45RO-negative and were positively selected for CCR7, with terminally differentiated effector memory CD45RA+ cells excluded. Sequencing input: naive CD8+ T cells sorted from blood. The receptors stem from a woman in her twenties or thirties in good health.

This chain joins TRBV28 and TRBJ1-1; the D gene is possibly TRBD1 (5 bases). This CDR3 is built from 14 residues. V was pared by 3 bases and J by 3 bases, with 11 bases between. In germline, CDR1 is MDHEN, CDR2 SYDVKM. In DNA, the CDR3 is TGTGCCAGCAGTTTCACAGGTGGCTACACTGAAGCTTTCTTT. Translating gives CASSFTGGYTEAFF.

The chain couples TRBV19 to TRBJ2-7, with 7 bases identical to TRBD1. In germline, CDR1 is LNHDA, CDR2 SQIVND (reference sequence). J was trimmed by 2 bases and V by 9 bases; bases with no gene match: 10. The CDR3 runs to 14 residues. The CDR3 sequence is CASPTRDRPYEQYF. The CDR3 DNA reads as TGTGCCAGCCCGACCCGGGACAGACCCTACGAGCAGTACTTC.

V gene TRBV7-6 combines with J gene TRBJ2-7; the match to TRBD2 covers 10 bases. This CDR3 has 16 amino acids. The V segment lost 1 base and the J segment 2 bases; nucleotides outside the gene matches: 5. Germline V CDR1 and CDR2: SGHVS, FNYEAQ. The CDR3 is CASSLGLAGATYEQYF. The CDR3 bases are TGTGCCAGCAGCTTAGGCCTAGCGGGAGCGACCTACGAGCAGTACTTC.

This clone has only one observation. This chain joins TRBV6-6 and TRBJ2-7; D is uncertain. Germline V gives CDR1 MNHNY, CDR2 SVGAGI (reference sequence). This CDR3 contains 13 residues. V was shortened by 2 bases and J by 3 bases, with 8 bases between the two germline ends. The chain's CDR3 is CASSYPGRYEQYF. The CDR3 DNA is TGTGCCAGCAGTTACCCCGGACGCTACGAGCAGTACTTC.

This chain joins TRBV7-7 and TRBJ2-1; maybe TRBD1 (6 bases). In germline, CDR1 is SSHAT, CDR2 FNYEAQ (reference sequence). V was clipped by 2 bases and J by 2 bases, with 13 bases between them. This CDR3 contains 16 residues. The CDR3 bases are TGTGCCAGCAGCTTATCAAGACAGGCCCCCTACAATGAGCAGTTCTTC. This encodes CASSLSRQAPYNEQFF.

The rearrangement joins TRBV7-9 to TRBJ2-1; D remains ambiguous. V gave up 4 bases and J gave up 8 bases, with 12 bases separating them. The CDR3 totals 13 residues. Germline-derived CDR1 and CDR2 are SEHNR and FQNEAQ (reference sequence). The chain's CDR3 is CASSWSSNDEQFF. The CDR3 DNA is TGTGCCAGCAGCTGGAGCTCGAACGATGAGCAGTTCTTC.

This chain uses TRBV11-2 with TRBJ2-1; a weak D match, TRBD2 (6 bases). The CDR3 runs to 15 residues. CDR1 and CDR2 (germline): SGHAT, FQNNGV. The V end lost 4 bases, the J end lost 8 bases, and 18 bases lay between the germline ends. The DNA for the CDR3 is TGTGCCAGCAGCTGGGCGGGGCGATCCAGCGATGAGCAGTTCTTC. It encodes CASSWAGRSSDEQFF.

The chain is built from TRBV19 and TRBJ1-1, with 9 bases lining up with TRBD1. The CDR3 spans 15 residues. Trimming removed 5 bases from V and 3 bases from J; junction bases left unmatched: 7. Germline CDR1 is LNHDA and CDR2 is SQIVND (reference sequence). Here the CDR3 reads CASSLGTGKDTEAFF. The CDR3 DNA is TGTGCCAGTAGTTTAGGGACAGGGAAGGACACTGAAGCTTTCTTT.

The J gene is TRBJ2-1, the V gene TRBV27; D gene ambiguous. The CDR3 is 13 residues long. The germline V gene has CDR1 MNHEY and CDR2 SMNVEV (reference sequence). V was cut by 3 bases and J by 5 bases, with 8 bases left in between. The CDR3 nucleotides are TGTGCCAGCAGTTTTCTGTCAAACAATGAGCAGTTCTTC. It codes for CASSFLSNNEQFF.

The V call is TRBV7-6, the J call TRBJ2-7; no clear D. This CDR3 is 14 amino acids long. Trimming pared 5 bases from V and 5 bases from J, leaving 16 bases between. CDR1 and CDR2 (germline): SGHVS, FNYEAQ. This CDR3 is CASSTPTVGHEQYF. DNA for the CDR3: TGTGCCAGCAGCACTCCCACGGTAGGCCACGAGCAGTACTTC.

The genes are TRBV4-2 and TRBJ2-5, with D possibly matching TRBD2 (6 bases). Matching the DNA end better, TRBJ2-7 makes the J call doubtful. The CDR3 spans 16 residues. Germline values: CDR1 LGHNA, CDR2 YNFKEQ. For the CDR3, the DNA is TGTGCCAGCAGCCAAGATAGCGGCTATCCTCCCGGCGAGCAGTACTTC. Its translation: CASSQDSGYPPGEQYF.

This rearrangement joins TRBV9 to TRBJ1-1; no reliable D call. CDR1 is SGDLS, CDR2 YYNGEE, per germline. This CDR3 contains 13 residues. The ends were cut back, 8 bases at V and 4 bases at J, with 15 bases in the middle. CDR3 sequence: CASKSGVSTEAFF. CDR3 bases: TGTGCCAGTAAATCCGGGGTGTCCACTGAAGCTTTCTTT.

The chain uses TRBV19 and TRBJ2-7; 14 bases fit TRBD2. Germline lookup yields CDR1 LNHDA and CDR2 SQIVND (reference sequence). J gave up 2 bases and V 6 bases, and 9 bases lay outside the gene matches. The CDR3 covers 17 residues. The CDR3 is CASSPGLAGGNPYEQYF. The CDR3 DNA reads as TGTGCCAGTAGCCCCGGACTAGCGGGAGGCAACCCCTACGAGCAGTACTTC.

The chain combines TRBV6-1 with TRBJ2-1; D is possibly TRBD2 (6 bases). V was cut by 5 bases and J by 9 bases, with 11 bases left in between. The CDR3 runs to 12 residues. Germline assignment: CDR1 MNHNS and CDR2 SASEGT. The CDR3 here is CASSMGEAEQFF. The CDR3 nucleotides read TGTGCCAGCAGTATGGGGGAGGCTGAGCAGTTCTTC.

This CDR3 reads CASSIRQGSGELFF. The CDR3 DNA follows: TGTGCCAGTAGTATCCGACAGGGTTCCGGGGAGCTGTTTTTT. This chain connects TRBV19 to TRBJ2-2; 7 bases line up with TRBD1. The junction had 4 bases not matched to a gene; V was cut back by 3 bases and J by 6 bases. The germline gives CDR1 LNHDA, CDR2 SQIVND (reference sequence). This CDR3 has 14 residues. Together with reference TRBV19 and TRBJ2-2, the CDR3 gives the full variable domain: DGGITQSPKYLFRKEGQNVTLSCEQNLNHDAMYWYRQDPGQGLRLIYYSQIVNDFQKGDIAEGYSVSREKKESFPLTVTSAQKNPTAFYLCASSIRQGSGELFFGEGSRLTVL.

V gene TRBV11-2 combines with J gene TRBJ2-7; the match to TRBD1 covers 8 bases. The ends lost 1 base at V and 2 bases at J; junction bases unmatched: 13. CDR3 size: 18 residues. Germline lookup yields CDR1 SGHAT and CDR2 FQNNGV. CDR3 DNA: TGTGCCAGCAGCTTAGCCTTTCAGGGGGCGCCCCCTCCCTACGAGCAGTACTTC. Amino acid sequence: CASSLAFQGAPPPYEQYF.

The chain is built from TRBV30 and TRBJ2-5; D call uncertain. The J call may be wrong; the DNA end is better matched by TRBJ2-7. In germline, CDR1 is GTSNPN, CDR2 SVGIG (reference sequence). The CDR3 loop spans 12 amino acids. CDR3 protein: CAWSVGAYEQYF. The CDR3 nucleotides are TGTGCCTGGAGTGTAGGTGCCTACGAGCAGTACTTC.

The V gene is TRBV7-2, the J gene TRBJ1-2; D might be TRBD1 (5 bases). Looked up from germline, CDR1 is SGHTA and CDR2 is FQGNSA. Trimming stripped 9 bases from V and 5 bases from J, with 16 bases between. The CDR3 covers 13 residues. The DNA for the CDR3 is TGTGCCAGAGAGGTAGACAGATATTATGGCTACACCTTC. Residues: CAREVDRYYGYTF.

The gene calls are TRBV2 and TRBJ1-5; TRBD1 agrees at 10 bases. This CDR3 has 15 amino acids. In germline, CDR1 is SNHLY, CDR2 FYNNEI. The ends lost 6 bases at V and 5 bases at J; junction bases unmatched: 7. This CDR3 reads CASSQGDRGDQPQHF. The CDR3 DNA reads as TGTGCCAGCAGCCAGGGGGACAGGGGAGATCAGCCCCAGCATTTT.

This clone was detected once. The junction departs from the called germline gene at one end, perhaps through a read error. The genes are TRBV4-1 and TRBJ2-7, with 9 bases that match TRBD2. Germline V gene lookup returns CDR1 MGHRA and CDR2 YSYEKL. The CDR3 totals 15 residues. The CDR3 protein is CVSSLRLADAYEQYF. CDR3 coding DNA: TGCGTCAGCAGCCTCAGACTAGCGGACGCCTACGAGCAGTACTTC.

V usage is TRBV5-8 and J usage is TRBJ2-3; possible D gene TRBD1, 6 bases. Germline V gene lookup returns CDR1 SGHTS and CDR2 YDEGEE. This CDR3 region has 15 residues. The V gene lost 2 bases and the J gene lost 3 bases, with 13 bases spanning the gap. In nucleotides, the CDR3 is TGTGCCAGCAGCTTTTGGGACAAGATAACAGATACGCAGTATTTT. Encoded protein: CASSFWDKITDTQYF.

The CDR3 spells CASSSRDANQPQHF. CDR3 nucleotides: TGTGCCAGCAGCTCCCGGGACGCTAATCAGCCCCAGCATTTT. This sequence joins TRBV5-5 and TRBJ1-5; possibly TRBD1 for D (5 bases). CDR3 length equals 14 residues. Germline CDR1 reads SGHKS; CDR2 reads YYEKEE (reference sequence). V lost 3 bases to trimming and J lost 4 bases, with 11 bases between them.

The CDR3 spells CSVEPSSYNEQFF. The DNA for the CDR3 is TGCAGCGTTGAACCTTCCTCCTACAATGAGCAGTTCTTC. The chain carries TRBV29-1 and TRBJ2-1; no clear D gene. V was clipped by 2 bases and J by 0 bases, with 5 bases between them. This CDR3 is 13 amino acids long. Germline CDR1 and CDR2: SQVTM and ANQGSEA.

V and J are TRBV28 and TRBJ2-2; the match to TRBD2 covers 11 bases. After removal of 8 bases from V and 6 bases from J, the junction contained 14 bases not matched to a gene. The CDR3 is made up of 17 amino acids. From germline, CDR1 is MDHEN and CDR2 SYDVKM. Here the CDR3 reads CASFTGTSGERAGELFF. Written as DNA, the CDR3 is TGTGCCAGCTTTACCGGGACTAGCGGAGAACGGGCCGGGGAGCTGTTTTTT.

The chain carries TRBV5-4 and TRBJ2-7, with 8 bases matching TRBD1. The CDR3 consists of 17 residues. Germline CDR1 and CDR2: SGHNT and YYREEE (reference sequence). The V segment lost 0 bases and the J segment 2 bases; nucleotides outside the gene matches: 10. The CDR3 spells CASSLEGGTGGTYEQYF. The CDR3 nucleotides are TGTGCCAGCAGCTTGGAGGGGGGTACAGGGGGAACCTACGAGCAGTACTTC. The full variable domain, completed using reference TRBV5-4 and TRBJ2-7, is ETGVTQSPTHLIKTRGQQVTLRCSSQSGHNTVSWYQQALGQGPQFIFQYYREEENGRGNFPPRFSGLQFPNYSSELNVNALELDDSALYLCASSLEGGTGGTYEQYFGPGTRLTVT.

The V call is TRBV27, the J call TRBJ1-2; 10 bases are shared with TRBD1. Germline CDR1 is MNHEY and CDR2 is SMNVEV (reference sequence). Trimming took 5 bases from V and 4 from J; bases not matched to a gene: 7. The CDR3 runs to 15 residues. CDR3 amino acids: CASSPGTGVFYGYTF. Written as DNA, the CDR3 is TGTGCCAGCAGTCCCGGGACAGGGGTGTTCTATGGCTACACCTTC.

The J gene is TRBJ2-1, the V gene TRBV4-1; TRBD2 aligns across 12 bases. The length of the CDR3 is 14 residues. The trim removed 3 bases at V and 10 bases at J, leaving 4 bases unmatched. Germline V lookup: CDR1 MGHRA, CDR2 YSYEKL. The CDR3 spells CASSQGTSGFEQFF. For the CDR3, the DNA is TGCGCCAGCAGCCAGGGGACTAGCGGGTTCGAGCAGTTCTTC.